This TCR beta chain appears in the sequencing data of a study of cytomegalovirus exposure and HLA in healthy donors. General study results and limits: Reportedly, fewer N-insertions than the 666-donor mean appeared in an Asian-associated ancestry cluster in a later analysis. The availability of immune exposure information extended only to CMV serostatus. TCR beta sequences numbering fewer than 20,000 were associated with HLA alleles at 0.05 false discovery rate in a later analysis.

With respect to this clone: Its antigen is undetermined.

CDR3 length: 15 amino acids. Germline assignment: CDR1 GTSNPN and CDR2 SVGIG (reference sequence). V gave up 7 bases and J gave up 5 bases; unmatched junction bases: 13. PCR involved 60 Vbeta and 13 Jbeta primers. Per the original methods: As a later analysis found, there were approximately 80 million unique TCR beta chains, of which roughly 11 million were shared. Data came from immunoSEQ multiplex PCR; TCRdb stores just in-frame clones and leaves some out. V, J and clone size derive from that table, while D and trimming were established from the DNA sequence. This table holds under 55,000 clones, about three quarters found once.

Source material: PBMCs. The genes are TRBV30 and TRBJ2-2, with 7 bases matching TRBD1. This TCR came from a man aged 18 to 29 in good health and CMV-seronegative. The CDR3 protein is CASQLGQSETGELFF. CDR3 nucleotide sequence: TGTGCCTCCCAATTGGGACAGTCGGAAACCGGGGAGCTGTTTTTT.